This TCR beta chain was documented in a study of cytomegalovirus exposure and HLA in healthy donors (dated by TCRdb to about 2017). Looking at the study overall: In an earlier analysis of 587 of the donors, around 300 Gb of sequence data and some 120 million unique TCR beta sequences from roughly 190 million T cells were reported. About 280 gigabases of sequencing data and around 88 million unique TCR sequences made up an early release that covered under 750 HLA-typed donors. The aim of the study was to test whether cataloging public T cell receptors could identify signatures of past pathogen exposure. Genome-wide SNP genotypes for about 60% of the roughly 670 donors were used in a later genetic analysis, which treated that subset as a discovery cohort. The number of donors typed differed by locus, with 629-630 for A, B, C, DRB1 and DQB1, around 500 for DQA1, approximately 580 for DPA1, and around 450 for DPB1. In a later analysis, previously published TCR beta repertoires from hundreds of donors were re-analyzed and high-resolution HLA genotyping was added so that TCR occurrence patterns could be studied. Donor age, sex, ethnicity and CMV serostatus were compiled alongside the repertoire data. In addition to the first cohort of around 670 subjects, a separate validation cohort of approximately 130 different subjects was used. To predict cytomegalovirus infection status, the study combined high-throughput TCR immunosequencing, statistical association of individual TCRs with disease status, and machine learning. To decide whether each TCR beta V gene segment behaved as functional or pseudogenic, an earlier analysis of 587 of the donors relied on high-throughput TCR beta sequencing. Class I and class II HLA loci were covered by the typing at four-digit resolution. Across under 500 genotyped donors of the cohort, an average of about 220,000 unique TCR beta nucleotide sequences per donor were sequenced, and roughly 17% of those sequences were non-productive. Of the roughly 400 genotyped donors, roughly 85% fell in the genetic ancestry cluster associated with self-reported Caucasian donors. The study used immunosequencing to profile the T cell repertoires of more than 650 subjects and linked those repertoires to cytomegalovirus serostatus. All discovery cohort repertoires had been generated using a single sequencing platform. Rather than using new phenotypic data, the later analysis identified candidate immune exposures from TCR beta sequences and from how often those sequences occurred across donors. Because of strong linkage in the cohort, roughly 5 DR-DQ haplotypes were treated as single units for association and clustering.

The cohort consisted of 666 healthy bone marrow donors. At the time of sampling, all cohort members were nominally healthy, though unrecorded immune exposures were likely present. The donor was CMV seronegative and belonged to the group of several hundred seronegative cohort members. A peripheral blood sample was provided by each donor, and peripheral blood mononuclear cells were used for TCR beta sequencing. Genomic DNA was extracted from the blood cell samples with the Qiagen DNeasy Blood Extraction Kit. Trimming leaves V shorter by 7 bases and J shorter by 2 bases, with the junction holding 20 bases beyond the gene matches. Its CDR3 holds 19 amino acids, cysteine through phenylalanine. The retained sequence is limited to the CDR3, 57 bases, with the frame set at the first base. Looking up the germline V gene (reference sequence) yields CDR1 WNHNN and CDR2 SYGVQD. Summary of the overall study and its limitations: Correlated functional status among segregating V segments might be attributable to linkage disequilibrium, but an unknown experimental factor could not be ruled out. According to a later analysis, most CMV-associated TCR beta chains appeared to be HLA-restricted, and the HLA associations seemed to be driven largely by CMV exposure. In a later analysis, TCR association rates were found to vary across HLA loci, with the most associated TCRs seen for DRB1 alleles and the fewest for HLA-C alleles. A further reported finding was that TCR beta sequences accurately predicted the HLA-A and HLA-B alleles for most subjects in the first cohort. Broadly in line with IMGT annotations, most TCR beta V segments showed up in productive rearrangements about 90% or about 30% of the time in an earlier analysis of 587 of the donors. The classifier was reported to diagnose cytomegalovirus status with high specificity and sensitivity in both the original and validation cohorts. The sequencing pipeline was judged likely to have produced a cluster of highly shared sequence variants as a technical artifact. In a later genetic analysis, a missense DCLRE1C variant was associated with V-gene and J-gene trimming of TCR beta chains, and the association was replicated in an independent cohort. A later analysis reported that several top co-occurrence clusters appeared linked to parvovirus B19, influenza, CMV and Epstein-Barr virus. Most TCR sequences were observed very rarely across donors, whereas some public TCRs were present in many individuals. In a later analysis, about 17,000 TCR beta sequences were associated with specific HLA alleles at a false discovery rate of 0.05. Roughly uniform sequencing depth across donors was assumed in presence/absence analyses, although this assumption may not hold. A total of fewer than 200 TCR beta chains were listed by the study as associated with cytomegalovirus. The 87-base-pair reads could not distinguish some IMGT-functional V segments, including TRBV6-2 and TRBV6-3, so those segments were excluded. The authors suggested that the approach could potentially be extended to other disease states and immunological phenotypes. In vitro tests confirmed that a few of the cytomegalovirus-associated TCR beta chains recognize cytomegalovirus antigens. In this cohort, only TCR beta chains were sequenced, and detectable features were limited by the absence of alpha or paired-chain data. Because some donors lacked HLA typing at each locus, the association tests relied only on the typed subset. A later analysis found that HLA-associated TCR beta chains were more clonally expanded and had lower generation probabilities than equally common non-associated chains. Because counts were too low, seventeen rarely observed V segments, including chromosome 9 orphons, were excluded from the earlier analysis of about 500 of the donors. A later genetic analysis reported fewer N-insertions in productive TCRs among donors in an Asian-associated ancestry cluster than the approximately 700-donor mean. When HLA alleles, especially DR and DQ, strongly co-occurred, attributing TCR associations to individual alleles was difficult. The only immune exposure information available for the cohort was CMV serostatus.

The method was the immunoSEQ multiplex PCR assay. For the multiplex PCR, a mixture combining 60 forward primers for TCR Vbeta segments and 13 reverse primers for TCR Jbeta segments was used. A multiplex PCR assay on genomic DNA amplified the CDR3 region of rearranged TCR beta genes. On the Illumina HiSeq System, the amplified TCR beta libraries were sequenced as 87-base-pair reads. For the original study's pipeline: In a later analysis, tens of millions of unique TCR beta chains were counted across the approximately 640 repertoires, and roughly 11 million of these chains were shared by at least two donors. To remove PCR and sequencing errors, raw reads were error-corrected and collapsed into unique sequences using a nearest-neighbor algorithm that merged closely related sequences. CDR3 sequences were aligned to IMGT reference sequences to assign V, D and J gene segments. Each retained sequence needed at least a six-nucleotide match to both a V gene segment and a J gene segment. A rearrangement was called productive if the CDR3 had no stop codons and remained in frame with V and J, and every other rearrangement was called non-productive. Following IMGT convention, CDR3 was defined as the stretch from the second conserved V-encoded cysteine to the conserved J-encoded phenylalanine. In an earlier analysis of some 550 of the donors, sequences lacking an unambiguous match to a single V gene segment were excluded. An earlier analysis of fewer than 750 of the donors called V segments functional above 56.7% productive rearrangements and segregating when the between-donor standard deviation exceeded 5%. A statistical classification framework was built for diagnosing cytomegalovirus status from the catalog of TCR beta chain sequences. In a later analysis, TCR nucleotide sequences were compared against IMGT/GENE-DB human TR gene sequences so that V and J genes could be assigned. The TCRdist pipeline was used in a later analysis to assign CDR3 sequences and most-parsimonious VDJ recombination scenarios. A later analysis defined each TCR beta chain by its CDR3 amino acid sequence plus V-gene family, and excluded reads lacking a unique V-gene family. A later analysis removed over 500 highly shared, low-generation-probability nucleotide sequences to deal with suspected cross-contamination and a sequencing artifact. In a later analysis, a clonal expansion index was calculated for each public chain from normalized within-repertoire ranks of inferred template counts. In a later analysis, generation probabilities were computed using a VDJ recombination model fitted to out-of-frame rearrangements, and the results were checked against IGoR. In a later analysis, hypergeometric tests were used to score TCR-TCR, TCR-HLA and TCR-CMV co-occurrence, with a repertoire-size bias correction applied to TCR pairs. False discovery rates were estimated in a later analysis by permuting HLA or CMV assignments 20 times. In a later analysis, co-occurring TCRs were grouped using DBSCAN, and TCRdist sequence similarity was added for clustering within HLA-allele-positive subsets. For co-occurrence clustering, repertoires with fewer than 30,000 or more than 120,000 public chains were excluded, along with 4 to 6 repertoires with anomalous nucleotide sharing. This immuneACCESS table, as held by TCRdb, lists in-frame sequences with V and J called but not all clones. Of the missing ones, under half trace to an unresolved V gene in checked studies; the others have no known cause. D and trimming come from the DNA, and the V and J calls and clone size come from that table. The sample table holds under 150,000 clones, of which approximately 80% were seen once. The ten largest make up 1.5% of the sample.

As regards this clone: No antigen is known for it. It has no much larger one-base neighbor in the sample; base qualities were not kept.

The chain uses TRBV10-1 and TRBJ1-1; TRBD1 matches 9 bases in the middle. Material for sequencing was PBMCs. The receptor comes from a woman between 18 and 29 years old in good health and CMV-seronegative. The CDR3 region: CASTRGTGYPGRFNTEAFF. The sequenced DNA: TGCGCCAGCACCCGAGGGACAGGGTACCCGGGCCGATTTAACACTGAAGCTTTCTTT.